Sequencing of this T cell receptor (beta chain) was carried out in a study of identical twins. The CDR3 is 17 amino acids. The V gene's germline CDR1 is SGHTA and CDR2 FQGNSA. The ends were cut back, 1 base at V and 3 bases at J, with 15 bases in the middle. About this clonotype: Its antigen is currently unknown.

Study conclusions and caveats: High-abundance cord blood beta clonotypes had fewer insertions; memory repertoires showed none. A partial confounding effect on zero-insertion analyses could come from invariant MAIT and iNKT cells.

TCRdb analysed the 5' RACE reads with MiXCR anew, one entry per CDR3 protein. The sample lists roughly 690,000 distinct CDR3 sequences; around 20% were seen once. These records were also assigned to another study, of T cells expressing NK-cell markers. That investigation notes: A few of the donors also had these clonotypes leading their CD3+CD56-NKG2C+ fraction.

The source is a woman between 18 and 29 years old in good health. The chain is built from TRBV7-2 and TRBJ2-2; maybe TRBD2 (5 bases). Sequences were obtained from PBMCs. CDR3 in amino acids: CASSLVSPGWDTGELFF. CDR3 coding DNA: TGTGCCAGCAGCTTAGTTTCTCCGGGGTGGGACACCGGGGAGCTGTTTTTT.